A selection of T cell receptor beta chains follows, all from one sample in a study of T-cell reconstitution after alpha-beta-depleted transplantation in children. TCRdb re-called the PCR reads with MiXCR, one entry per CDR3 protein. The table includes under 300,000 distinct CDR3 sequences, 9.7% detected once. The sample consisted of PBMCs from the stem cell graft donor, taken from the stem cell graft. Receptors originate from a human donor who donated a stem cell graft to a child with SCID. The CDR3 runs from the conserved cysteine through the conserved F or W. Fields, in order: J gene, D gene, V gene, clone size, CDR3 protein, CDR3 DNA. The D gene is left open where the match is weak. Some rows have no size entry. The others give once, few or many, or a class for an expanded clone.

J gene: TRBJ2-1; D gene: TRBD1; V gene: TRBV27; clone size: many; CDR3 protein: CASRDRGHDEQFF; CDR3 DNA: TGTGCCAGCCGGGACAGGGGGCACGATGAGCAGTTCTTC
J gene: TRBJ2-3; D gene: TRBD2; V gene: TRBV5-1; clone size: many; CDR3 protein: CASGRSGGTDTQYF; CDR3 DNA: TGCGCCTCCGGTCGGAGCGGGGGCACAGATACGCAGTATTTT
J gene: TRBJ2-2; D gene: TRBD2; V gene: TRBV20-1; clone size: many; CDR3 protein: CSASGGKNAGELFF; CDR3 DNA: TGCAGTGCTAGCGGGGGGAAGAACGCCGGGGAGCTGTTTTTT
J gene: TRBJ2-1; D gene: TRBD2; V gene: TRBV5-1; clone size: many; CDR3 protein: CASGPLAGGYNEQFF; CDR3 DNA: TGCGCCAGCGGACCACTAGCGGGTGGCTACAATGAGCAGTTCTTC
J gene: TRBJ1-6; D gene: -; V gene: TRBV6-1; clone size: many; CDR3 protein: CASSKGQDNSPLHF; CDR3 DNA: TGTGCCAGCAGCAAAGGACAAGATAATTCACCCCTCCACTTT
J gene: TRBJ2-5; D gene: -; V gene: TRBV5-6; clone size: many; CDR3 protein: CASSLVGGTQYF; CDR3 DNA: TGTGCCAGCAGCTTGGTTGGTGGGACCCAGTACTTC
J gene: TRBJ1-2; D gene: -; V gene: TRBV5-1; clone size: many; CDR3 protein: CASRPPQGTGYTF; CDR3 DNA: TGCGCCAGCAGACCGCCCCAGGGAACGGGCTACACCTTC
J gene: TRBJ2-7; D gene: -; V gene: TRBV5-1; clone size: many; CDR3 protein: CASSLRTSSSYEQYF; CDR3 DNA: TGCGCCAGCAGCTTGAGGACGTCTAGCTCCTACGAGCAGTACTTC
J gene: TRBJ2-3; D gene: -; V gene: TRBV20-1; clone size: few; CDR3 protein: CSAPRGNTQYF; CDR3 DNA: TGCAGTGCCCCAAGAGGAAATACGCAGTATTTT
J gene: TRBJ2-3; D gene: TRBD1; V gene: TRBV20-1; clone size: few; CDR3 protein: CSANRGPRTDTQYF; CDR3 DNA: TGCAGTGCCAACAGGGGGCCCCGCACAGATACGCAGTATTTT
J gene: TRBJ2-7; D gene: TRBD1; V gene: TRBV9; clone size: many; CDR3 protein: CASSGGQGTDEQYF; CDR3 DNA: TGTGCCAGCAGCGGGGGACAGGGAACCGACGAGCAGTACTTC
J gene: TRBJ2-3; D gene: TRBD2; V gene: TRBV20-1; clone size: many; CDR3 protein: CSAPGASGDTQYF; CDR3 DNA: TGCAGTGCTCCCGGGGCTAGCGGGGATACGCAGTATTTT
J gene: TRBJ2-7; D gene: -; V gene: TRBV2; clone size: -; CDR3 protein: CASSERQTYEQYF; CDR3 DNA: TGTGCCAGCAGTGAAAGGCAGACCTACGAGCAGTACTTC
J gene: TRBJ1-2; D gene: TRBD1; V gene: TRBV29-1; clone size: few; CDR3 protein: CSVEDLDRGYGYTF; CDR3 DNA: TGCAGCGTTGAAGATCTGGACAGGGGCTATGGCTACACCTTC
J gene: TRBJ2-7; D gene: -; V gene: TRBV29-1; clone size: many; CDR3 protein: CSVGLGYEQYF; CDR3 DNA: TGCAGCGTGGGTTTGGGTTACGAGCAGTACTTC
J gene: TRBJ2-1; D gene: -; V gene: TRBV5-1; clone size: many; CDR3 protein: CASSLGGPTHLDEQFF; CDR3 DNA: TGCGCCAGCAGCTTGGGGGGACCCACCCATTTAGATGAGCAGTTCTTC
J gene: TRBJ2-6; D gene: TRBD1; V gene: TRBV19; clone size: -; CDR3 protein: CASSIRDSPSGANVLTF; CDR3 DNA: TGTGCCAGTAGTATCCGGGACAGTCCCTCTGGGGCCAACGTCCTGACTTTC
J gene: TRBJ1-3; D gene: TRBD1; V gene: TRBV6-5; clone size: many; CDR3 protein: CASSYYGTGGNTIYF; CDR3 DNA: TGTGCCAGCAGTTACTACGGGACAGGGGGAAACACCATATATTTT
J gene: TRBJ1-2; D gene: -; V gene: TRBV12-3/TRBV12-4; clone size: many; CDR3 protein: CASRPGSNYGYTF; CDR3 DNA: TGTGCCAGCAGACCGGGATCTAACTATGGCTACACCTTC
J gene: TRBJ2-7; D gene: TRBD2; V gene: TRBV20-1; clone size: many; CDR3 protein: CSAREGTSGTYEQYF; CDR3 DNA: TGCAGTGCTAGAGAGGGGACTAGCGGAACCTACGAGCAGTACTTC
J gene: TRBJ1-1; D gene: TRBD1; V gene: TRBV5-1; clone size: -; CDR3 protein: CASSPITGVLTEAFF; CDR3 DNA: TGCGCCAGCAGCCCTATTACAGGGGTATTGACTGAAGCTTTCTTT
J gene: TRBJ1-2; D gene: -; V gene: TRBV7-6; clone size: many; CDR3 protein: CASSKAGEGSGYTF; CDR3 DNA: TGTGCCAGCAGCAAAGCGGGGGAGGGCTCTGGCTACACCTTC
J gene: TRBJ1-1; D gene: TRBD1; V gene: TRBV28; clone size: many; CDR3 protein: CASRDWEGGPHTEAFF; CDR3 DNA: TGTGCCAGCAGGGACTGGGAAGGGGGCCCTCACACTGAAGCTTTCTTT
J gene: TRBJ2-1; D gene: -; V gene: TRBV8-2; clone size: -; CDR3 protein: CAMGPREWLSNNEQFF; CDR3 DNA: TGTGCCATGGGCCCGAGGGAGTGGCTCTCCAACAATGAGCAGTTCTTC
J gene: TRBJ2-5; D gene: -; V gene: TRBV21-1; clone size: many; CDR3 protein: CASSKGGETQYF; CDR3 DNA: TGTGCCAGCAGCAAGGGTGGGGAGACCCAGTACTTC
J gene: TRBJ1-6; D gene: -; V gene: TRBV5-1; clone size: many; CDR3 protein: CASSEEGGAYNSPLHF; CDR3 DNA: TGCGCCAGCAGCGAAGAAGGGGGTGCCTATAATTCACCCCTCCACTTT
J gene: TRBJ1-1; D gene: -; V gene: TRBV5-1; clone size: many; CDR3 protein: CASSLDSTTAEAFF; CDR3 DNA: TGCGCCAGCAGCTTGGATAGCACGACCGCTGAAGCTTTCTTT
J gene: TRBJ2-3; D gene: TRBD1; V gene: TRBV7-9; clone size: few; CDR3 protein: CASSWTGAGDTQYF; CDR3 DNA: TGTGCCAGCAGCTGGACAGGGGCGGGAGATACGCAGTATTTT
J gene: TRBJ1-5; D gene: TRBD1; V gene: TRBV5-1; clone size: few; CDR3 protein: CASSETGEPNQPQHF; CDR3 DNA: TGCGCCAGCAGCGAGACAGGGGAGCCCAATCAGCCCCAGCATTTT
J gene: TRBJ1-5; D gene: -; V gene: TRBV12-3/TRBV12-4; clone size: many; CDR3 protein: CASMVVGNQPQHF; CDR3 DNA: TGTGCCAGCATGGTCGTAGGCAATCAGCCCCAGCATTTT
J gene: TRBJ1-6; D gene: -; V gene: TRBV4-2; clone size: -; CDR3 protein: CASSQDMGGNSPLHF; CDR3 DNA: TGTGCCAGCAGCCAAGATATGGGGGGGAATTCACCCCTCCACTTT
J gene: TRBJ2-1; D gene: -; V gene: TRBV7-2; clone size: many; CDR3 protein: CASAGGPSYNEQFF; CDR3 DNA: TGTGCCAGCGCCGGGGGCCCGTCCTACAATGAGCAGTTCTTC
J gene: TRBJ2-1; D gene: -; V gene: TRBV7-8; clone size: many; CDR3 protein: CASSRGNEQFF; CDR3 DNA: TGTGCCAGCAGCAGGGGGAATGAGCAGTTCTTC